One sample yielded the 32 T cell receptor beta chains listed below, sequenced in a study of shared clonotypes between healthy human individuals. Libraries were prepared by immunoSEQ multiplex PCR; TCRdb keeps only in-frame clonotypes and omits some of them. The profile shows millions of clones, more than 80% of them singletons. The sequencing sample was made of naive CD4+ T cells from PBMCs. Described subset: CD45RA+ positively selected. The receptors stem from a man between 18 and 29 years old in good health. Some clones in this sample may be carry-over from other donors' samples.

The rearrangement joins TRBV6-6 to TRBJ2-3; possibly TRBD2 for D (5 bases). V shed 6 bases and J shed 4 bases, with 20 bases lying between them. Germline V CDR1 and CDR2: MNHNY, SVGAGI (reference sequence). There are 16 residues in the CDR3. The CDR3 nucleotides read TGTGCCAGCAGCCACCCTATTAATGCACTAGCAGATACGCAGTATTTT. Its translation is CASSHPINALADTQYF.

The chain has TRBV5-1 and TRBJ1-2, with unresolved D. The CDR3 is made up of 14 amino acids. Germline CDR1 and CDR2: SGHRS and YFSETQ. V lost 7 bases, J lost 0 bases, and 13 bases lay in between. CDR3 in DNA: TGCGCCAGCTCTCGAGATCCTACTAACTATGGCTACACCTTC. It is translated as CASSRDPTNYGYTF.

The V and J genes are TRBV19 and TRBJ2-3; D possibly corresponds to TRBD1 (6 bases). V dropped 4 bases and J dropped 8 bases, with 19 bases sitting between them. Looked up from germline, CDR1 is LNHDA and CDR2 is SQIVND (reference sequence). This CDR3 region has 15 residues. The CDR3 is CASSTTFLQGTTQYF. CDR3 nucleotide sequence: TGTGCCAGTAGTACCACATTCTTACAGGGAACTACGCAGTATTTT.

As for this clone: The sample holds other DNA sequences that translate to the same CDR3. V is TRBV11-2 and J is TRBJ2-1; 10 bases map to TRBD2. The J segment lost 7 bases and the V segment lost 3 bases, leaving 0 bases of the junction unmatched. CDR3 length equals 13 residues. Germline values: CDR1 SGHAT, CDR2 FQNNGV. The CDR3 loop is CASSLGLANEQFF. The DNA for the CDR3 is TGTGCCAGCAGCTTGGGACTAGCGAATGAGCAGTTCTTC. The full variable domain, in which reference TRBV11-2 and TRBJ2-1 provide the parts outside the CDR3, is EAGVAQSPRYKIIEKRQSVAFWCNPISGHATLYWYQQILGQGPKLLIQFQNNGVVDDSQLPKDRFSAERLKGVDSTLKIQPAKLEDSAVYLCASSLGLANEQFFGPGTRLTVL.

In DNA form, the CDR3 reads TGCGCCAGCGGCCGGGACAGCGCCAACTATGGCTACACCTTC. Protein product: CASGRDSANYGYTF. The chain is built from TRBV5-1 and TRBJ1-2; 7 nucleotides match TRBD1. Losses at the gene ends were 7 bases for V and 2 bases for J; bases not matched to a gene: 8. This CDR3 has 14 amino acids. Germline V lookup: CDR1 SGHRS, CDR2 YFSETQ.

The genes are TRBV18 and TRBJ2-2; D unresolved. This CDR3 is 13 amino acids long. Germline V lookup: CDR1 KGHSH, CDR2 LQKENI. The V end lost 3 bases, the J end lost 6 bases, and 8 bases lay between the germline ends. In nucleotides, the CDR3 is TGTGCCAGCTCACCTCCCTCTTCCGGGGAGCTGTTTTTT. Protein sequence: CASSPPSSGELFF.

CDR3 nucleotides: TGTGCCAGCTCGGGGCAGGACGGGCCCCAAGAGACCCAGTACTTC. The encoded protein is CASSGQDGPQETQYF. The chain carries TRBV18 and TRBJ2-5; the D gene is possibly TRBD1 (5 bases). The germline CDR1 and CDR2 sequences are KGHSH and LQKENI. With 6 bases removed from V and 1 base from J, the gap between germline ends came to 15 bases. The CDR3 length is 15 residues.

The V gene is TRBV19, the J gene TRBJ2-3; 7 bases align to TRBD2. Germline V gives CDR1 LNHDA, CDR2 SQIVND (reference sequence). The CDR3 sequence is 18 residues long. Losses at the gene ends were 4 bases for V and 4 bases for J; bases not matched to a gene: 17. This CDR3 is CASSTRAPGEGFADTQYF. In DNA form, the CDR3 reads TGTGCCAGTAGTACAAGGGCCCCTGGGGAGGGCTTCGCAGATACGCAGTATTTT.

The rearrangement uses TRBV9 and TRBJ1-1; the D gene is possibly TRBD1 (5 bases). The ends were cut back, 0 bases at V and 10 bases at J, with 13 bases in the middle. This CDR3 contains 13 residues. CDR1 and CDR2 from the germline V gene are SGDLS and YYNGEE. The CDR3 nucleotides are TGTGCCAGCAGCGTAGCCCCGGATAGGGGAGCTTTCTTT. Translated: CASSVAPDRGAFF.

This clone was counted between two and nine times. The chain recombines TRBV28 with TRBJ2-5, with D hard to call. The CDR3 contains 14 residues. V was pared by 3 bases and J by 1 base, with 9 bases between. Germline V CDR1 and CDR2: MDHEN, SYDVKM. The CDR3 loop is CASSFRWAQETQYF. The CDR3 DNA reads TGTGCCAGCAGTTTTCGATGGGCCCAAGAGACCCAGTACTTC.

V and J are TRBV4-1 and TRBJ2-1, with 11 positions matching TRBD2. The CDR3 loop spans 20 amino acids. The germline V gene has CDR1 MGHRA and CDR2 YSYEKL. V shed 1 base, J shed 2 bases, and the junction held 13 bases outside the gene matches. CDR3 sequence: CASSQGLIAGGSKAYNEQFF. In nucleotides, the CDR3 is TGCGCCAGCAGCCAAGGATTGATAGCGGGAGGGTCTAAGGCCTACAATGAGCAGTTCTTC.

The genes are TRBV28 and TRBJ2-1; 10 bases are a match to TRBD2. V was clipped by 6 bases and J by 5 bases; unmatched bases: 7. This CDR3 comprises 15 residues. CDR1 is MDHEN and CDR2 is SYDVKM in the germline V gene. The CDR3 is CASSRLGLADNEQFF. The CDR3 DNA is TGTGCCAGCAGCCGACTCGGACTAGCGGACAATGAGCAGTTCTTC.

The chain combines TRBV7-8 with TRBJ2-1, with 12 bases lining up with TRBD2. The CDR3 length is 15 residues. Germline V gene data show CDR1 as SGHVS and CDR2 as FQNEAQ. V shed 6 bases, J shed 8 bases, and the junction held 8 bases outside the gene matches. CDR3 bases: TGTGCCAGCAGTCCTAGCGGGAGGGGTAAGGATGAGCAGTTCTTC. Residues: CASSPSGRGKDEQFF.

Here the CDR3 reads CASSLRTDSYEQYF. The CDR3 region has the DNA TGTGCCAGCAGCTTGAGGACTGACTCCTACGAGCAGTACTTC. The rearrangement uses TRBV5-4 and TRBJ2-7, with a weak D call TRBD2 (5 bases). Trimming took 1 base from V and 0 from J, leaving 8 bases between them. The germline V gene has CDR1 SGHNT and CDR2 YYREEE (reference sequence). CDR3 length equals 14 residues.

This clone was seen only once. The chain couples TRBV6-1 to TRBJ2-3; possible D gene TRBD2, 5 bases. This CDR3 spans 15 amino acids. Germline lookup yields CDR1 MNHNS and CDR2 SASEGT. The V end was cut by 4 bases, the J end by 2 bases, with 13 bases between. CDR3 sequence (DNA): TGTGCCAGCAGTGTAGATACTAGGCACACAGATACGCAGTATTTT. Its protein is CASSVDTRHTDTQYF.

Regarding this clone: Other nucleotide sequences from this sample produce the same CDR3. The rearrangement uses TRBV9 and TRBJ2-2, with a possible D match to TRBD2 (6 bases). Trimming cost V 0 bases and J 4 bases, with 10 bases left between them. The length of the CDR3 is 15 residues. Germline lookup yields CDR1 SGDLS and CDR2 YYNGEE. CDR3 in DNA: TGTGCCAGCAGCGTAGATCCGGGAGCCACCGGGGAGCTGTTTTTT. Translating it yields CASSVDPGATGELFF.

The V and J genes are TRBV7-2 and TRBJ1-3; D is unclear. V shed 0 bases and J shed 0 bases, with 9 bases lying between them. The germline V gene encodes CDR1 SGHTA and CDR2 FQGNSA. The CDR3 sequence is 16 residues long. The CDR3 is CASSLAAEHSGNTIYF. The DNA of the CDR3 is TGTGCCAGCAGCTTAGCGGCAGAGCACTCTGGAAACACCATATATTTT.

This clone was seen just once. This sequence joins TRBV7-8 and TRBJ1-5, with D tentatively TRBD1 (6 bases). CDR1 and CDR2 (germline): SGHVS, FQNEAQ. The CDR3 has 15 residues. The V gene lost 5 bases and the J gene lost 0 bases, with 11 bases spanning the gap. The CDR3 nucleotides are TGTGCCAGCAGCCTCGGACAGTATAGCAATCAGCCCCAGCATTTT. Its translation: CASSLGQYSNQPQHF.

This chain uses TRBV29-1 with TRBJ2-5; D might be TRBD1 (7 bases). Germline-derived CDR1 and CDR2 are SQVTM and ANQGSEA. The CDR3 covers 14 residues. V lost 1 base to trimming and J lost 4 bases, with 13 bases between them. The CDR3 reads CSVEAARGAETQYF. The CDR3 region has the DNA TGCAGCGTTGAAGCGGCCAGGGGGGCAGAGACCCAGTACTTC.

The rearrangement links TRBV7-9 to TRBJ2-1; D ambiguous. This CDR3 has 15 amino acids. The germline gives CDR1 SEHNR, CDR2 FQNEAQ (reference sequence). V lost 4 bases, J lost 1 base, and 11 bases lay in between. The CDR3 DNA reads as TGTGCCAGCAGCTCCACGCGGTGGTCCTACAATGAGCAGTTCTTC. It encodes CASSSTRWSYNEQFF.

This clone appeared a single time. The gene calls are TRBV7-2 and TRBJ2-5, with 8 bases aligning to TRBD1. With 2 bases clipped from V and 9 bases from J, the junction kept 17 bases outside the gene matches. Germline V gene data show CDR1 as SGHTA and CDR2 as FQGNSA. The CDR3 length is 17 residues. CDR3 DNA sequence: TGTGCCAGCAGCTTACGGGGTGTCACAGGGGGTAGGTTGGCCCAGTACTTC. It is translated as CASSLRGVTGGRLAQYF. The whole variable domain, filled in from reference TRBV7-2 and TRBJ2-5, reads GAGVSQSPSNKVTEKGKDVELRCDPISGHTALYWYRQSLGQGLEFLIYFQGNSAPDKSGLPSDRFSAERTGGSVSTLTIQRTQQEDSAVYLCASSLRGVTGGRLAQYFGPGTRLLVL.

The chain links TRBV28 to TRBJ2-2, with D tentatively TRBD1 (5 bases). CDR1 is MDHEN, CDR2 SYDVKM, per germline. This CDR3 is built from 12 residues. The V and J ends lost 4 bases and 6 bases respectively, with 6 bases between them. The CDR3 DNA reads TGTGCCAGCAGTTCCAGGGCCGGGGAGCTGTTTTTT. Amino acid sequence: CASSSRAGELFF.

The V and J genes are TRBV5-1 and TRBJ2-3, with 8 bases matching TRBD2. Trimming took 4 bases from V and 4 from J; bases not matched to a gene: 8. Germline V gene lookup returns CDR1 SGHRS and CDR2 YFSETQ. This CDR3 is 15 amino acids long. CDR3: CASSRIAGNPDTQYF. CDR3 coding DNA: TGCGCCAGCAGCCGTATAGCGGGAAACCCAGATACGCAGTATTTT.

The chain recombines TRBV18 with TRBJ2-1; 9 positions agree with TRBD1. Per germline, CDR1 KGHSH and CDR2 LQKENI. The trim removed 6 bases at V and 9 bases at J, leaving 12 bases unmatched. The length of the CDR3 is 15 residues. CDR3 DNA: TGTGCCAGCTCGTCCGGGGCGACAGGGGGGTTTGAGCAGTTCTTC. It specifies CASSSGATGGFEQFF.

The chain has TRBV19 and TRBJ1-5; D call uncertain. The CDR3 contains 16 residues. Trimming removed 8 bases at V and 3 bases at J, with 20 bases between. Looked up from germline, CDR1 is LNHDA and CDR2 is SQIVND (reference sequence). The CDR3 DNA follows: TGTGCCAGTGGAAACGCTAGGGTAGGGTCCAATCAGCCCCAGCATTTT. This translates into CASGNARVGSNQPQHF.

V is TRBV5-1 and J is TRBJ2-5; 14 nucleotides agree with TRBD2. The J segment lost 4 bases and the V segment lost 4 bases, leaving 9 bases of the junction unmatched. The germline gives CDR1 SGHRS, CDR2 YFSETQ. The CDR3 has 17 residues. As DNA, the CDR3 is TGCGCCAGCAGCCTAGGACTAGCGGGAGGTGTTATAGAGACCCAGTACTTC. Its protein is CASSLGLAGGVIETQYF.

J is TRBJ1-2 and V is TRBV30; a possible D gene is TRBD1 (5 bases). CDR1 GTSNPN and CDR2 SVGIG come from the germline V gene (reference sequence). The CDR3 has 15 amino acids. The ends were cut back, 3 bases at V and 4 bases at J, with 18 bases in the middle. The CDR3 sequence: CAWSRSGSPIYGYTF. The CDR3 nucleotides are TGTGCCTGGAGCCGCTCAGGGAGTCCGATCTATGGCTACACCTTC. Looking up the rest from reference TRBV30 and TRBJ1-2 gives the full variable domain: SQTIHQWPATLVQPVGSPLSLECTVEGTSNPNLYWYRQAAGRGLQLLFYSVGIGQISSEVPQNLSASRPQDRQFILSSKKLLLSDSGFYLCAWSRSGSPIYGYTFGSGTRLTVV.

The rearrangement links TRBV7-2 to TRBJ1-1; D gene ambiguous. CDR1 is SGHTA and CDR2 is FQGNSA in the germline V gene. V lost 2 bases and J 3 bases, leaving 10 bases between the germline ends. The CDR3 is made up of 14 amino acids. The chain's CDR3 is CASSLLAGDTEAFF. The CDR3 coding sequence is TGTGCCAGCAGCTTACTCGCCGGGGACACTGAAGCTTTCTTT.

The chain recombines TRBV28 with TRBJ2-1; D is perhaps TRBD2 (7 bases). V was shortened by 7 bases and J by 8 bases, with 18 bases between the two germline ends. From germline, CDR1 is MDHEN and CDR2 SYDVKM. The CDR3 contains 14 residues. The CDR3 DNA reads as TGTGCCAGCATTGGGGGCGGGAGAGGGGATGAGCAGTTCTTC. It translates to CASIGGGRGDEQFF. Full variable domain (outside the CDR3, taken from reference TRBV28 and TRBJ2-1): DVKVTQSSRYLVKRTGEKVFLECVQDMDHENMFWYRQDPGLGLRLIYFSYDVKMKEKGDIPEGYSVSREKKERFSLILESASTNQTSMYLCASIGGGRGDEQFFGPGTRLTVL.

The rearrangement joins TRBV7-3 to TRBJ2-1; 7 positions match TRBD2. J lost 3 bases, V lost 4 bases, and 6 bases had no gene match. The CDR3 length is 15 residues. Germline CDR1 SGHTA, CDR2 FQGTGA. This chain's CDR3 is CASSSGLVIYNEQFF. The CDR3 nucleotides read TGTGCCAGCAGCTCCGGACTAGTCATCTACAATGAGCAGTTCTTC. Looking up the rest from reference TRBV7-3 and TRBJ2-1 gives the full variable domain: GAGVSQTPSNKVTEKGKYVELRCDPISGHTALYWYRQSLGQGPEFLIYFQGTGAADDSGLPNDRFFAVRPEGSVSTLKIQRTERGDSAVYLCASSSGLVIYNEQFFGPGTRLTVL.

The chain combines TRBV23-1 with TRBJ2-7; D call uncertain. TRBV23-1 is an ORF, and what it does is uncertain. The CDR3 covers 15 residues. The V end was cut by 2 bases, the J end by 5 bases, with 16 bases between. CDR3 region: CASSQVHFKSHEQYF. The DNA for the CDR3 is TGCGCCAGCAGTCAAGTCCACTTCAAAAGCCACGAGCAGTACTTC.

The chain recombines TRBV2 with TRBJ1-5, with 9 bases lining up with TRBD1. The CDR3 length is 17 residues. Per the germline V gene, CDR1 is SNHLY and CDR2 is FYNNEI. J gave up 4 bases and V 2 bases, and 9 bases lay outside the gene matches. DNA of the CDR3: TGTGCCAGCAGTGAATACAGGGGACAGGGAGATAATCAGCCCCAGCATTTT. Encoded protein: CASSEYRGQGDNQPQHF.